Below, 18 T cell receptor beta chains from the same sample are listed, as sequenced in a study of persistence of HIV-infected CD4 T cells. The stimulus was an HIV-1 Gag 15-mer peptide pool, roughly 1 ug/peptide/mL. Sorted nonresponding memory CD4+ T cells were CD40L-negative, CD69-negative, CD45RO-high. These receptors' antigens are unknown. The libraries were made with immunoSEQ version 4 in survey mode. TCRdb keeps only in-frame clones here, not all; method: immunoSEQ multiplex PCR. The sample has tens of thousands of clones; 65% to 90% are singletons. The specimen comprised CD4+ T cells sorted from PBMCs after roughly 18-hour stimulation, sampled from a patient who received antiretroviral therapy. Receptor source: an adult woman with HIV who was CMV-seropositive.

The chain is built from TRBV4-1 and TRBJ2-7; no clear D. V lost 2 bases, J lost 5 bases, and 13 bases lay in between. The germline gives CDR1 MGHRA, CDR2 YSYEKL. The CDR3 contains 14 residues. The CDR3 DNA reads TGCGCCAGCAGCCAACTTCCCCGGACGCACGAGCAGTACTTC. Encoded protein: CASSQLPRTHEQYF.

The chain joins TRBV5-4 to TRBJ2-2, with 9 bases matching TRBD1. Trimming took 6 bases from V and 5 from J; bases not matched to a gene: 5. The CDR3 totals 14 residues. Germline CDR1 SGHNT, CDR2 YYREEE (reference sequence). CDR3 sequence reads: CASMDRGGTGELFF. The CDR3 region has the DNA TGTGCCAGCATGGACAGGGGTGGGACCGGGGAGCTGTTTTTT. Variable domain in full (rest from reference TRBV5-4 and TRBJ2-2): ETGVTQSPTHLIKTRGQQVTLRCSSQSGHNTVSWYQQALGQGPQFIFQYYREEENGRGNFPPRFSGLQFPNYSSELNVNALELDDSALYLCASMDRGGTGELFFGEGSRLTVL.

The chain links TRBV7-9 to TRBJ2-7; TRBD1 agrees at 9 bases. Per the germline V gene, CDR1 is SEHNR and CDR2 is FQNEAQ (reference sequence). The CDR3 is made up of 15 amino acids. J gave up 2 bases and V 3 bases, and 5 bases lay outside the gene matches. CDR3 coding DNA: TGTGCCAGCAGCTTTCCGGGACAGGGCACCTACGAGCAGTACTTC. It is translated as CASSFPGQGTYEQYF.

This clone was recorded a few times. CDR3 DNA: TGCGCCAGCAGCTTATATACTCTCGACAGGTTGAACACTGAAGCTTTCTTT. It specifies CASSLYTLDRLNTEAFF. J is TRBJ1-1 and V is TRBV5-1, with a tentative D call TRBD1 (6 bases). The CDR3 is 17 amino acids. Trimming pared 2 bases from V and 0 bases from J, leaving 17 bases between. Germline CDR1 reads SGHRS; CDR2 reads YFSETQ.

This chain joins TRBV5-4 and TRBJ1-6; 7 bases are shared with TRBD1. V shed 0 bases and J 6 bases; nucleotides not matched to a gene: 6. The V gene's germline CDR1 is SGHNT and CDR2 YYREEE (reference sequence). The CDR3 consists of 16 residues. The CDR3 DNA reads TGTGCCAGCAGCTTGGCTCTCGGGACAGTTAATTCACCCCTCCACTTT. Its protein is CASSLALGTVNSPLHF.

The chain combines TRBV6-2 or TRBV6-3 with TRBJ2-3; D unclear. Germline assignment: CDR1 MNHEY and CDR2 SVGEGT. V lost 6 bases and J lost 3, with 4 bases in between. The CDR3 runs 11 residues. The CDR3 loop reads CASSLTDTQYF. CDR3 bases: TGTGCCAGCAGCTTAACAGATACGCAGTATTTT.

To note about this clone: This sample includes further DNA sequences coding for the same CDR3. This chain uses TRBV19 with TRBJ1-6; TRBD1 aligns across 8 bases. V lost 7 bases and J lost 5; bases outside the gene matches: 4. This CDR3 comprises 14 residues. Germline V gives CDR1 LNHDA, CDR2 SQIVND (reference sequence). The CDR3 sequence: CASMRQGNNSPLHF. The CDR3 nucleotides read TGTGCCAGTATGAGACAGGGGAATAATTCACCCCTCCACTTT.

V usage is TRBV7-8 and J usage is TRBJ2-1; 8 bases are shared with TRBD2. The CDR3 has 15 residues. The V and J ends lost 5 bases and 4 bases, in that order; junction bases with no gene match: 7. CDR1 SGHVS and CDR2 FQNEAQ come from the germline V gene. CDR3 protein: CASSPGGLVYNEQFF. Written as DNA, the CDR3 is TGTGCCAGCAGCCCGGGGGGGCTCGTTTACAATGAGCAGTTCTTC. Full variable domain (remainder filled in from reference TRBV7-8 and TRBJ2-1): GAGVSQSPRYKVAKRGQDVALRCDPISGHVSLFWYQQALGQGPEFLTYFQNEAQLDKSGLPSDRFFAERPEGSVSTLKIQRTQQEDSAVYLCASSPGGLVYNEQFFGPGTRLTVL.

The chain is built from TRBV28 and TRBJ1-5, with TRBD1 matching 7 bases. Germline V gives CDR1 MDHEN, CDR2 SYDVKM. This CDR3 is built from 17 residues. The J segment lost 1 base and the V segment lost 6 bases, leaving 12 bases of the junction unmatched. The CDR3: CASRTLQGTRSNQPQHF. As DNA, the CDR3 is TGTGCCAGCAGAACCTTACAGGGGACTAGGAGCAATCAGCCCCAGCATTTT.

The chain is built from TRBV20-1 and TRBJ1-1; D remains unclear. The V gene lost 3 bases and the J gene lost 6 bases, with 8 bases spanning the gap. The CDR3 is made up of 11 amino acids. CDR1 and CDR2 (germline): DFQATT, SNEGSKA (reference sequence). CDR3 in amino acids: CSASGVAEAFF. CDR3 DNA sequence: TGCAGTGCTAGCGGGGTCGCTGAAGCTTTCTTT.

The chain employs TRBV14 and TRBJ2-1; the D gene is possibly TRBD2 (5 bases). This CDR3 comprises 13 residues. Germline lookup yields CDR1 SGHDN and CDR2 FVKESK. V lost 1 base, J lost 9 bases, and 10 bases lay in between. The CDR3 DNA follows: TGTGCCAGCAGCCAAGCCGGAGAGGGTGAGCAGTTCTTC. As protein: CASSQAGEGEQFF.

This clone is medium-sized in the sample. The chain joins TRBV7-3 to TRBJ2-7; TRBD1 aligns across 10 bases. The ends lost 5 bases at V and 7 bases at J; junction bases unmatched: 8. Germline-derived CDR1 and CDR2 are SGHTA and FQGTGA. The CDR3 has 14 residues. The CDR3 is CASSAPGTGVEQYF. The CDR3 region has the DNA TGTGCCAGCAGCGCCCCCGGGACAGGGGTAGAGCAGTACTTC.

The chain combines TRBV5-1 with TRBJ2-1; D might be TRBD1 or TRBD2, each matching 6 bases. The CDR3 consists of 21 residues. The V gene's germline CDR1 is SGHRS and CDR2 YFSETQ. V lost 0 bases and J lost 5, with 30 bases in between. In DNA, the CDR3 is TGCGCCAGCAGCTTGGGTGCGGAACGGGGGCCGATAAGGAAGACTGACAATGAGCAGTTCTTC. It encodes CASSLGAERGPIRKTDNEQFF.

V and J are TRBV5-5 and TRBJ1-2, with unresolved D. The V gene lost 1 base and the J gene lost 5 bases, with 12 bases spanning the gap. CDR1 is SGHKS, CDR2 YYEKEE, per germline (reference sequence). This CDR3 region has 14 residues. CDR3 sequence (DNA): TGTGCCAGCAGCTTGAGGGAGTCGGATTATGGCTACACCTTC. Residues: CASSLRESDYGYTF. Based on the CDR3 plus reference TRBV5-5 and TRBJ1-2, the full variable domain is DAGVTQSPTHLIKTRGQQVTLRCSPISGHKSVSWYQQVLGQGPQFIFQYYEKEERGRGNFPDRFSARQFPNYSSELNVNALLLGDSALYLCASSLRESDYGYTFGSGTRLTVV.

The V and J genes are TRBV3-1 (or the pseudogene TRBV3-2) and TRBJ1-1, with D perhaps matching TRBD1 (5 bases). The V and J ends lost 7 bases and 1 base respectively, with 10 bases between them. This CDR3 region has 13 residues. Per the germline V gene, CDR1 is LGHDT and CDR2 is YNNKEL (reference sequence). CDR3 in amino acids: CASTLQGNTEAFF. CDR3 DNA: TGTGCCAGCACCCTCCAGGGGAACACTGAAGCTTTCTTT.

This sequence joins TRBV29-1 and TRBJ2-1; tentative D call: TRBD2 (5 bases). V shed 5 bases and J shed 3 bases, with 8 bases lying between them. Germline-derived CDR1 and CDR2 are SQVTM and ANQGSEA. The CDR3 loop spans 12 amino acids. As DNA, the CDR3 is TGCAGCGTTCACGGGAACTACAATGAGCAGTTCTTC. It translates to CSVHGNYNEQFF.

A single count supports this clone. This chain links TRBV6-5 with TRBJ2-7; 7 nucleotides agree with TRBD1. The junction had 5 bases not matched to a gene; V was cut back by 7 bases and J by 2 bases. The CDR3 is made up of 13 amino acids. The germline gives CDR1 MNHEY, CDR2 SVGAGI. CDR3 sequence: CASNHRGAYEQYF. In DNA, the CDR3 is TGTGCCAGCAACCACAGGGGTGCCTACGAGCAGTACTTC.

The rearrangement joins TRBV2 to TRBJ1-1; 7 bases are a match to TRBD1. V dropped 5 bases and J dropped 1; count of bases not matched to a gene: 4. The germline gives CDR1 SNHLY, CDR2 FYNNEI. This CDR3 is built from 14 residues. The CDR3 nucleotides are TGTGCCAGCAGTTACACAGGGGCGAACACTGAAGCTTTCTTT. Amino acid sequence: CASSYTGANTEAFF. The full variable domain, its missing parts supplied by reference TRBV2 and TRBJ1-1, is EPEVTQTPSHQVTQMGQEVILRCVPISNHLYFYWYRQILGQKVEFLVSFYNNEISEKSEIFDDQFSVERPDGSNFTLKIRSTKLEDSAMYFCASSYTGANTEAFFGQGTRLTVV.